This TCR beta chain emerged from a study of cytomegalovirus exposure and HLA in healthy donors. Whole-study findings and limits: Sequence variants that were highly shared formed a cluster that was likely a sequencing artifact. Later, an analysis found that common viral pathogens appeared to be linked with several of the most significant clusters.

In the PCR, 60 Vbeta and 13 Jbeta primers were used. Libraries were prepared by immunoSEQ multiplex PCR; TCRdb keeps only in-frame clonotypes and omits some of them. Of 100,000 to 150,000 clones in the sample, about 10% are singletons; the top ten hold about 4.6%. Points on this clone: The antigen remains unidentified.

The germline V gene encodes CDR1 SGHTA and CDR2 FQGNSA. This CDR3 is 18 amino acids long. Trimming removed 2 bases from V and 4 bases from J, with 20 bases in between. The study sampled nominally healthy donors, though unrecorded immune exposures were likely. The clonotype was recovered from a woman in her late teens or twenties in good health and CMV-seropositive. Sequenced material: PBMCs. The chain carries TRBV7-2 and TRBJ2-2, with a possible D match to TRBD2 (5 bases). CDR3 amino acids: CASSLLSGNLPGTGELFF. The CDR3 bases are TGTGCCAGCAGCTTACTATCCGGGAACCTCCCGGGCACCGGGGAGCTGTTTTTT.